This T cell receptor beta chain is from a study of cytomegalovirus exposure and HLA in healthy donors. The CDR3 spans 16 residues. CDR1 KGHSH and CDR2 LQKENI come from the germline V gene. The junction had 5 bases not matched to a gene; V was cut back by 2 bases and J by 2 bases. Assay: immunoSEQ multiplex PCR; the TCRdb copy retains only in-frame clones and omits some. In the table there are tens of thousands of clones, approximately 95% of which are singletons. This TCR was sampled from a woman younger than 35 in good health and CMV-seronegative. Sequencing was performed on PBMCs. The chain combines TRBV18 with TRBJ2-2; 7 bases match TRBD1. This chain's CDR3 is CASSPGNRGNTGELFF. DNA for the CDR3: TGTGCCAGCTCACCAGGGAACAGGGGCAACACCGGGGAGCTGTTTTTT.